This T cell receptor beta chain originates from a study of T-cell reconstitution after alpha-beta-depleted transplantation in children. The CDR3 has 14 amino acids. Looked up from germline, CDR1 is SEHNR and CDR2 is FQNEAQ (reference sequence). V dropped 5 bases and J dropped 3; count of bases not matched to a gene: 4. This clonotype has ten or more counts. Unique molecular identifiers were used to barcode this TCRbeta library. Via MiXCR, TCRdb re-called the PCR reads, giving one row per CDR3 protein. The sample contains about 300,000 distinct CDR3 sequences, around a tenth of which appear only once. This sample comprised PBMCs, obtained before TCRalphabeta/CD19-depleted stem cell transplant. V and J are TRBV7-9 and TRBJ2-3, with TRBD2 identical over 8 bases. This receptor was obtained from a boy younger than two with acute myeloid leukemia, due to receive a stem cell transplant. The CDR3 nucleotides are TGTGCCAGCAGCGTGACTAGCGATACAGATACGCAGTATTTT. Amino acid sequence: CASSVTSDTDTQYF.